The 26 T cell receptor beta chains listed next were all sequenced from one sample in a study of vaccination effects on CD4 cells after COVID-19 (dated by TCRdb to between 2021 and 2024). Libraries came from the immunoSEQ multiplex PCR assay. TCRdb re-hosts the immuneACCESS table, in-frame sequences only. Its copies lack some clones; in the studies checked, an unresolved V gene accounts for under half of them, and the cause for the rest is not known. Within this sample are 40,000 or so clones, with around 72% of them counted one time only. Together, the top ten hold about 30% of the sample. The ViraFEST assay stimulated PBMC with viral peptide pools and then used TCR sequencing to identify antigen-specific CD4+ T cell clonotypes by expansion. After less than eleven days of culture, CD4+ T cells were isolated with the EasySep CD4+ T cell isolation kit. Convalescent patients had PCR-confirmed SARS-CoV-2 infection between March and December 2020, before Alpha, Beta and Delta variants emerged in the United States.

These receptors have no identified antigens. Sequencing used CD4+ T cells from PBMCs cultured with a peptide pool, obtained before COVID-19 vaccination. The receptor set was obtained from a human donor who had a prior SARS-CoV-2 infection.

The CDR3: CASSQVLMNTEAFF. In nucleotides, the CDR3 is TGCGCCAGCAGCCAAGTACTGATGAACACTGAAGCTTTCTTT. The chain combines TRBV4-1 with TRBJ1-1; the D is unclear. V shed 1 base and J shed 0 bases, with 6 bases lying between them. The germline V gene has CDR1 MGHRA and CDR2 YSYEKL. The CDR3 is 14 residues long.

The chain has TRBV18 and TRBJ1-2, with TRBD1 identical over 8 bases. The CDR3 runs to 16 residues. Germline lookup yields CDR1 KGHSH and CDR2 LQKENI. The trim removed 3 bases at V and 7 bases at J, leaving 13 bases unmatched. CDR3 coding DNA: TGTGCCAGCTCACCGCCCGCGGGACAGGTCCGGGCTGGCTACACCTTC. Translating it yields CASSPPAGQVRAGYTF.

The gene calls are TRBV30 and TRBJ2-7; the D gene could be TRBD1 or TRBD2 (6 bases each). CDR1 is GTSNPN and CDR2 is SVGIG in the germline V gene (reference sequence). V shed 0 bases and J shed 4 bases, with 16 bases lying between them. The length of the CDR3 is 15 residues. The CDR3, as DNA: TGTGCCTGGAGTGTCCCCGGCGGGACACTATACGAGCAGTACTTC. This gives the protein CAWSVPGGTLYEQYF.

This chain uses TRBV30 with TRBJ1-4; no definite D call. CDR3 length: 14 residues. Trimming stripped 0 bases from V and 7 bases from J, with 12 bases between. The V gene's germline CDR1 is GTSNPN and CDR2 SVGIG (reference sequence). The CDR3 sequence: CAWSVGPRGEKLFF. CDR3 DNA sequence: TGTGCCTGGAGTGTAGGGCCCCGAGGTGAAAAACTGTTTTTT.

The V and J genes are TRBV7-2 and TRBJ2-5, with D unresolved. CDR1 is SGHTA, CDR2 FQGNSA, per germline. Trimming shortened V by 8 bases and J by 1 base, and 11 bases separated the two germline ends. The CDR3 contains 13 residues. The CDR3 DNA reads TGTGCCAGCTCCGTGGGTATCCAAGAGACCCAGTACTTC. Its protein is CASSVGIQETQYF.

The gene calls are TRBV28 and TRBJ1-6, with D tentatively TRBD1 (5 bases). Trimming shortened V by 5 bases and J by 2 bases, and 13 bases separated the two germline ends. The germline CDR1 and CDR2 sequences are MDHEN and SYDVKM. CDR3 length: 16 amino acids. CDR3 sequence (DNA): TGTGCCAGCAGTAAACCAGCAGGGCCCTATAATTCACCCCTCCACTTT. It yields the protein CASSKPAGPYNSPLHF.

This chain joins TRBV19 and TRBJ1-1; the D is unclear. Trimming took 3 bases from V and 2 from J, leaving 10 bases between them. This CDR3 is built from 14 residues. Germline CDR1 reads LNHDA; CDR2 reads SQIVND (reference sequence). The CDR3 DNA reads TGTGCCAGTAGTATTTGGCCAGCTAACACTGAAGCTTTCTTT. This translates into CASSIWPANTEAFF.

The chain employs TRBV6-5 and TRBJ2-3, with 7 bases identical to TRBD2. Losses at the gene ends were 1 base for V and 3 bases for J; bases not matched to a gene: 4. Germline V gene lookup returns CDR1 MNHEY and CDR2 SVGAGI. The CDR3 loop spans 15 amino acids. For the CDR3, the DNA is TGTGCCAGCAGTTACTGGGGAGGGAGAACAGATACGCAGTATTTT. This sequence encodes CASSYWGGRTDTQYF.

The genes are TRBV5-1 and TRBJ1-3; TRBD1 agrees at 8 bases. The germline gives CDR1 SGHRS, CDR2 YFSETQ. V trimming: 0 bases; J trimming: 4 bases; junction bases outside the gene matches: 3. The CDR3 totals 15 residues. CDR3 in amino acids: CASSLGQGFGNTIYF. CDR3 DNA: TGCGCCAGCAGCTTGGGACAGGGGTTCGGAAACACCATATATTTT.

V usage is TRBV11-2 and J usage is TRBJ2-1; D is possibly TRBD1 or TRBD2 (5 bases each). This CDR3 comprises 14 residues. The V gene lost 4 bases and the J gene lost 4 bases, with 11 bases spanning the gap. Germline V gene sequence: CDR1 SGHAT, CDR2 FQNNGV. The chain's CDR3 is CASSSTRGYNEQFF. The DNA for the CDR3 is TGTGCCAGCAGCTCTACTAGGGGTTACAATGAGCAGTTCTTC.

V is TRBV5-4 and J is TRBJ2-2; 12 bases agree with TRBD2. The CDR3 has 15 amino acids. CDR1 is SGHNT and CDR2 is YYREEE in the germline V gene (reference sequence). With 3 bases clipped from V and 6 bases from J, the junction kept 3 bases outside the gene matches. Written as DNA, the CDR3 is TGTGCCAGCAGCTGGACTAGCGGGGAGTCCGGGGAGCTGTTTTTT. Translation: CASSWTSGESGELFF.

V and J are TRBV20-1 and TRBJ1-1; D unresolved. Trimming removed 6 bases at V and 0 bases at J, with 5 bases between. This CDR3 has 11 amino acids. CDR1 is DFQATT, CDR2 SNEGSKA, per germline (reference sequence). Written as DNA, the CDR3 is TGCAGTGCCCCCTTGAACACTGAAGCTTTCTTT. Its translation is CSAPLNTEAFF.

To note about this clone: Other nucleotide sequences from this sample produce the same CDR3. The rearrangement joins TRBV11-3 to TRBJ2-5, with D hard to call. Germline V gives CDR1 SGHNT, CDR2 YENEEA. CDR3 length: 14 amino acids. V lost 1 base and J 1 base, leaving 7 bases between the germline ends. In DNA, the CDR3 is TGTGCCAGCAGCTTAGGCGGCAGCCAAGAGACCCAGTACTTC. Translation: CASSLGGSQETQYF.

This clone has just a few counts. The rearrangement joins TRBV5-1 to TRBJ1-5, with no clear D. V gave up 4 bases and J gave up 0 bases, with 11 bases separating them. The CDR3 totals 15 residues. Per germline, CDR1 SGHRS and CDR2 YFSETQ. Here the CDR3 reads CASSIREHSNQPQHF. The CDR3 nucleotides are TGCGCCAGCAGCATCAGAGAGCATAGCAATCAGCCCCAGCATTTT.

The chain combines TRBV30 with TRBJ2-1; the D is unclear. CDR3 size: 16 residues. V lost 5 bases, J lost 0 bases, and 17 bases lay in between. The germline gives CDR1 GTSNPN, CDR2 SVGIG (reference sequence). CDR3 sequence: CAWAATVYSSYNEQFF. The CDR3 DNA follows: TGTGCCTGGGCCGCTACCGTGTATTCCTCCTACAATGAGCAGTTCTTC.

This sequence joins TRBV16 and TRBJ1-2; D is unresolved. Germline V gives CDR1 KGHSY, CDR2 FQNENV. V was clipped by 2 bases and J by 4 bases, with 5 bases between them. This CDR3 is 12 amino acids long. This CDR3 reads CASSQITYGYTF. In DNA, the CDR3 is TGTGCCAGCAGCCAAATCACCTATGGCTACACCTTC.

This clone has more than one count but fewer than ten. The chain recombines TRBV6-2 or TRBV6-3 with TRBJ1-5; D possibly corresponds to TRBD1 (5 bases). The CDR3 spans 14 residues. Trimming removed 4 bases at V and 6 bases at J, with 13 bases between. Germline values: CDR1 MNHEY, CDR2 SVGEGT. This chain's CDR3 is CASSSRQTSQPQHF. In nucleotides, the CDR3 is TGTGCCAGCAGTTCCCGACAGACAAGTCAGCCCCAGCATTTT.

The chain couples TRBV24-1 to TRBJ2-3; a weak D match, TRBD1 (6 bases). The germline CDR1 and CDR2 sequences are KGHDR and SFDVKD. V was cut by 4 bases and J by 5 bases, with 15 bases left in between. The CDR3 covers 15 residues. The CDR3 DNA is TGTGCCACCAGTGACCCGCTGGGGGCTGGAGATACGCAGTATTTT. Protein: CATSDPLGAGDTQYF.

The chain is built from TRBV6-2 or TRBV6-3 and TRBJ2-7, with D possibly being TRBD1 (6 bases). The V end was cut by 4 bases, the J end by 0 bases, with 10 bases between. CDR3 length: 14 amino acids. The germline CDR1 and CDR2 sequences are MNHEY and SVGEGT. In nucleotides, the CDR3 is TGTGCCAGCAGTTTAGGGACATCCTCCTACGAGCAGTACTTC. Protein sequence: CASSLGTSSYEQYF.

This clone has more than one count but fewer than ten. The chain recombines TRBV6-5 with TRBJ1-6; D is perhaps TRBD1 (6 bases). Per the germline V gene, CDR1 is MNHEY and CDR2 is SVGAGI. Trimming removed 6 bases from V and 9 bases from J, with 9 bases in between. The length of the CDR3 is 12 residues. The CDR3: CASRNRVSPLHF. The CDR3 DNA reads as TGTGCCAGCAGGAACAGGGTTTCACCCCTCCACTTT.

This chain joins TRBV11-3 and TRBJ2-1, with 13 positions matching TRBD2. Germline-derived CDR1 and CDR2 are SGHNT and YENEEA. V lost 5 bases to trimming and J lost 10 bases; unmatched junction nucleotides: 8. The CDR3 loop spans 15 amino acids. CDR3 region: CASSLGLAGVREQFF. CDR3 bases: TGTGCCAGCAGCCTCGGACTAGCGGGAGTTAGAGAGCAGTTCTTC.

This chain joins TRBV19 and TRBJ2-7, with D perhaps matching TRBD2 (5 bases). Trimming stripped 3 bases from V and 4 bases from J, with 10 bases between. Germline lookup yields CDR1 LNHDA and CDR2 SQIVND (reference sequence). The CDR3 spans 13 residues. This chain's CDR3 is CASSIGLAYEQYF. CDR3 nucleotides: TGTGCCAGTAGTATTGGACTGGCATACGAGCAGTACTTC.

The genes are TRBV20-1 and TRBJ2-1; the match to TRBD1 covers 9 bases. This CDR3 has 8 residues. Germline values: CDR1 DFQATT, CDR2 SNEGSKA (reference sequence). CDR3 bases: TGCCTGACAGGGGGAGGTTTCTTC. Amino acids: CLTGGGFF.

The genes are TRBV19 and TRBJ1-2; D is unresolved. V shed 6 bases and J shed 4 bases, with 15 bases lying between them. The germline gives CDR1 LNHDA, CDR2 SQIVND (reference sequence). This CDR3 contains 14 residues. The CDR3 nucleotides are TGTGCCAGTAGACCCTGGACGGACTCCTATGGCTACACCTTC. Its translation is CASRPWTDSYGYTF.

The genes are TRBV2 and TRBJ2-7, with a possible D match to TRBD2 (6 bases). Germline CDR1 and CDR2: SNHLY and FYNNEI. The V gene lost 10 bases and the J gene lost 3 bases, with 16 bases spanning the gap. The CDR3 totals 13 residues. This CDR3 is CATGGIFGYEQYF. CDR3 DNA: TGTGCCACCGGAGGGATTTTTGGCTACGAGCAGTACTTC.

This chain uses TRBV5-1 with TRBJ2-2; D gene uncertain. Germline CDR1 SGHRS, CDR2 YFSETQ. The CDR3 sequence is 17 residues long. The ends were cut back, 0 bases at V and 0 bases at J, with 12 bases in the middle. CDR3 nucleotides: TGCGCCAGCAGCTTGGCCCCTGAGTTCGCGAACACCGGGGAGCTGTTTTTT. This gives the protein CASSLAPEFANTGELFF.